Sequencing of this T cell receptor beta chain was carried out in a study of T-cell memory formation after mild COVID-19. Study context: Across donors, TCR clusters were largely donor specific.

A single record per CDR3 protein comes from TCRdb applying MiXCR to the 5' RACE reads. Of more than 250,000 distinct CDR3 sequences listed, about 16% are singletons. This clonotype was picked up a small number of times. Antigen: not known. Study results and caveats: Detection of some responders pre-infection suggested pre-existing cross-reactive memory T cells participated.

The sequence derives from a man between 18 and 29 years old who had mild COVID-19 (a few samples of this study predate the infection). Cell type and time point are not known. Material: PBMCs or a T cell subset sorted from them (not recorded which).

The CDR3 DNA reads as TGTGCCAGCAGCCAACCCGGGGGTCGGGAGGCGACCCAGTACTTC. This codes for CASSQPGGREATQYF. The J gene is TRBJ2-5, the V gene TRBV28, with 7 bases aligning to TRBD2. This CDR3 spans 15 amino acids. Germline CDR1 and CDR2: MDHEN and SYDVKM. V shed 6 bases, J shed 7 bases, and the junction held 14 bases outside the gene matches.